The clone carrying this TCR beta chain is deemed medium-sized. This sample is drawn from a study of liver allograft versus peripheral blood T cells. As for the study in general: Comparing T cell receptor repertoires in transplanted livers with those in recipients' peripheral blood was part of the design.

The germline gives CDR1 SQVTM, CDR2 ANQGSEA. The V and J ends lost 4 bases and 4 bases respectively, with 10 bases between them. The CDR3 is made up of 12 amino acids. TCRdb independently ran MiXCR on the reads; one entry per CDR3 protein. The table shows under 15,000 distinct CDR3 sequences, with under 30% occurring only once. This TCR derives from a human patient who had a liver transplant. Some T cells may trace back to the graft donor. This chain links TRBV29-1 with TRBJ1-1; D gene ambiguous. CDR3 protein: CSVGRRGTEAFF. CDR3 DNA: TGCAGCGTTGGACGGCGGGGCACTGAAGCTTTCTTT.